The clone carrying this T cell receptor (beta chain) was detected ten times or more. The antigen remains unidentified. The data originate from a study of glioma-infiltrating T cells. Using RNA template, CDR3s of TCR alpha and beta were amplified with iRepertoire arm-PCR. For one-step reverse transcription and amplification, roughly 95-400 ng of tissue mRNA or PBMC total RNA was used. TCRdb passed the multiplex PCR reads through MiXCR, listing each CDR3 protein once. The sample lists some 180,000 distinct CDR3 sequences, about 32% seen once, with just over 20% in the top ten. Study results and limitations: Only very few CDR3 sequences appeared in both tissue and blood. Above-expected tissue-blood divergence occurred in all gliomas, most in low-grade ones.

With 6 bases removed from V and 7 bases from J, the gap between germline ends came to 16 bases. Germline V gene sequence: CDR1 LNHDA, CDR2 SQIVND (reference sequence). The CDR3 totals 14 residues. This TCR was sampled from a human donor with low-grade glioma or glioblastoma, undergoing nonglioma brain surgery, or in good health (not recorded which). The source material was glioma tissue, nonneoplastic brain tissue, or PBMCs (not recorded which). V and J are TRBV19 and TRBJ2-4; the D is unclear. Here the CDR3 DNA reads TGTGCCAGTAGCTTGGTCGGTCTGGGGAACATTCAGTACTTC. Its translation is CASSLVGLGNIQYF.